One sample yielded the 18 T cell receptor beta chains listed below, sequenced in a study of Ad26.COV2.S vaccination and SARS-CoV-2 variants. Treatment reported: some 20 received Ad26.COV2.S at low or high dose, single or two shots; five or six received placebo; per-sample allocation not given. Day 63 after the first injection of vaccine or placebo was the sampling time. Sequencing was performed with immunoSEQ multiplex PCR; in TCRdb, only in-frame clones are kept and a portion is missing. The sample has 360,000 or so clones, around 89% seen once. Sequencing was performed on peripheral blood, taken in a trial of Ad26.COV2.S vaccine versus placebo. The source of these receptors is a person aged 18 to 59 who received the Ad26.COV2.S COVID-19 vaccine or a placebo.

CDR3 in DNA: TGTGCCAGCAGCTCTGGACTAGCGGGGCATGAGCAGTTCTTC. It yields the protein CASSSGLAGHEQFF. V gene TRBV6-1 combines with J gene TRBJ2-1; 12 positions agree with TRBD2. Trimming cost V 6 bases and J 8 bases; bases outside gene matches: 5. This CDR3 spans 14 amino acids. Germline CDR1 MNHNS, CDR2 SASEGT.

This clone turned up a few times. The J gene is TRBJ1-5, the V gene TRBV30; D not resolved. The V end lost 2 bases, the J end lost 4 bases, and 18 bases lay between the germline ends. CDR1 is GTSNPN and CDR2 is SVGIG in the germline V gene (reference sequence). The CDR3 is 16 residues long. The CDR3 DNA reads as TGTGCCTGGAGTCGTTCCGGGATTAGCGGGAATCAGCCCCAGCATTTT. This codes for CAWSRSGISGNQPQHF.

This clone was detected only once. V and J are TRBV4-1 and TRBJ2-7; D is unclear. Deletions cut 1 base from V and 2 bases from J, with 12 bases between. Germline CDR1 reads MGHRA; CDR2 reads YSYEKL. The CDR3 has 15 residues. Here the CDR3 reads CASSQAPRSTYEQYF. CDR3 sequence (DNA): TGCGCCAGCAGCCAAGCGCCGCGGTCCACCTACGAGCAGTACTTC.

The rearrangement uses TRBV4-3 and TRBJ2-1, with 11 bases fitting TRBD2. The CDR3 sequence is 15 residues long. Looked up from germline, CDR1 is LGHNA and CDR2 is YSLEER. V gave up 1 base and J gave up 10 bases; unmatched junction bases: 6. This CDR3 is CASSQGLAGGYEQFF. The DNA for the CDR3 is TGCGCCAGCAGCCAAGGGCTAGCGGGAGGTTACGAGCAGTTCTTC.

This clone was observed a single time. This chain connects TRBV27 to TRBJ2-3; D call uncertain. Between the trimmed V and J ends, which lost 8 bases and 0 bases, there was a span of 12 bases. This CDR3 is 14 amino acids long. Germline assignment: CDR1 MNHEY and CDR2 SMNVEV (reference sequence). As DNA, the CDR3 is TGTGCCAGCCGACGGAAGGCTAGCACAGATACGCAGTATTTT. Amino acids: CASRRKASTDTQYF.

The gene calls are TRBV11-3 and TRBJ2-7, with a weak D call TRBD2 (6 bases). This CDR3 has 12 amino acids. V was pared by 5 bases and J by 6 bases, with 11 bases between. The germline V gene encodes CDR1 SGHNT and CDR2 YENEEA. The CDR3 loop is CASSAGPREQYF. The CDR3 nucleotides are TGTGCCAGCAGCGCGGGACCGCGCGAGCAGTACTTC.

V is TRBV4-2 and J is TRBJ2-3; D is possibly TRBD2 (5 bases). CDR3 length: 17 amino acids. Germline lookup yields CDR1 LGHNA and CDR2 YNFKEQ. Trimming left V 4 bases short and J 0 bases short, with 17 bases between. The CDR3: CASSRGRGPGSTDTQYF. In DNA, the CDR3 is TGTGCCAGCAGCCGTGGACGCGGGCCGGGAAGCACAGATACGCAGTATTTT.

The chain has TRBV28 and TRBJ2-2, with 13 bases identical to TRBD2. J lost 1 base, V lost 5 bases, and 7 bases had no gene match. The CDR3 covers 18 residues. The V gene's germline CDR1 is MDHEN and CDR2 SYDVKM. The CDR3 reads CASSALRLAGGNTGELFF. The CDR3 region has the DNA TGTGCCAGCAGTGCCCTCCGACTAGCGGGGGGGAACACCGGGGAGCTGTTTTTT.

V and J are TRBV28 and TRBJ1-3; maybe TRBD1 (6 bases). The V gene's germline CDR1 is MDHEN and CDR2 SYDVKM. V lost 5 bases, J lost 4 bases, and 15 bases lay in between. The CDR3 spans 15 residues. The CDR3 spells CASSAPGVGGNTIYF. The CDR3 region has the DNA TGTGCCAGCAGTGCTCCAGGGGTGGGGGGAAACACCATATATTTT.

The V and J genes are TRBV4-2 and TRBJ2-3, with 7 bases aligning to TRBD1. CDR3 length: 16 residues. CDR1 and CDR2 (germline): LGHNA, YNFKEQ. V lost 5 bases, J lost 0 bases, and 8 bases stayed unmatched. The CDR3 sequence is CASSAPGDSSTDTQYF. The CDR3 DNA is TGTGCCAGCAGCGCCCCCGGGGACAGCAGCACAGATACGCAGTATTTT.

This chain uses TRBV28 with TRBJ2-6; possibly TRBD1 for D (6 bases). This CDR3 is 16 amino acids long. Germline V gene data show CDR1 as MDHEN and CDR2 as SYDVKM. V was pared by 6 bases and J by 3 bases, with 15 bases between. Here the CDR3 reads CASRPTGLSGANVLTF. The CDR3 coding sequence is TGTGCCAGCAGGCCGACAGGTTTAAGTGGGGCCAACGTCCTGACTTTC.

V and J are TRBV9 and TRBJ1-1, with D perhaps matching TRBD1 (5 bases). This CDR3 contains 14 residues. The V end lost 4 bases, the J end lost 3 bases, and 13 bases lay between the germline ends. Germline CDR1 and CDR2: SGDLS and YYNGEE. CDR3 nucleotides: TGTGCCAGCAGCCCCTGGGGGGGGGACACTGAAGCTTTCTTT. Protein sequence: CASSPWGGDTEAFF. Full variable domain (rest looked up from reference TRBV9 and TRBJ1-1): DSGVTQTPKHLITATGQRVTLRCSPRSGDLSVYWYQQSLDQGLQFLIQYYNGEERAKGNILERFSAQQFPDLHSELNLSSLELGDSALYFCASSPWGGDTEAFFGQGTRLTVV.

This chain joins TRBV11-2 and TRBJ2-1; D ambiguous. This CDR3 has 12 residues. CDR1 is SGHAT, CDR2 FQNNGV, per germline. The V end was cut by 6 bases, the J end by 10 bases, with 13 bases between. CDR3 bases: TGTGCCAGCAGTTTTAACCGGATGGAGCAGTTCTTC. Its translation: CASSFNRMEQFF. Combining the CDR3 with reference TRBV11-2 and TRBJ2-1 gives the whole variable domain EAGVAQSPRYKIIEKRQSVAFWCNPISGHATLYWYQQILGQGPKLLIQFQNNGVVDDSQLPKDRFSAERLKGVDSTLKIQPAKLEDSAVYLCASSFNRMEQFFGPGTRLTVL.

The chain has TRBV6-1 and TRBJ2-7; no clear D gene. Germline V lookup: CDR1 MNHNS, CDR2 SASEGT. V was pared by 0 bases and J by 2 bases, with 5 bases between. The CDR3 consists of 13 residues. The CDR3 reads CASSEADAYEQYF. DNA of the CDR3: TGTGCCAGCAGTGAAGCGGATGCCTACGAGCAGTACTTC.

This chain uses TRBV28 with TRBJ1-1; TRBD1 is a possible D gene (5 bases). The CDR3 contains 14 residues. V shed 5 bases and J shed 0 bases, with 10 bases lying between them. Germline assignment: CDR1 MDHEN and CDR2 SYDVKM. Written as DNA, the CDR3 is TGTGCCAGCAGTGAGGGACCGGTGAACACTGAAGCTTTCTTT. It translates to CASSEGPVNTEAFF.

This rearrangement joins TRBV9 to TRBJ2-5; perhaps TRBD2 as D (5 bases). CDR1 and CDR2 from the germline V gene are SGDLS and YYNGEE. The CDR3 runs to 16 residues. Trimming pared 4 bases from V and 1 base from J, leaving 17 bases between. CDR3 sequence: CASSPLSRSGQETQYF. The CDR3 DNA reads TGTGCCAGCAGCCCCCTAAGTCGGAGCGGCCAAGAGACCCAGTACTTC.

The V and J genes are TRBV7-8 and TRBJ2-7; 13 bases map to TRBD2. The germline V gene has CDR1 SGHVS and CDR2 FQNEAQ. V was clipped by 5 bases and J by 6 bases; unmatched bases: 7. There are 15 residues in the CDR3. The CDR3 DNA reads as TGTGCCAGCAGCACCGGACTAGCGGGAGTGAGCGAGCAGTACTTC. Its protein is CASSTGLAGVSEQYF.

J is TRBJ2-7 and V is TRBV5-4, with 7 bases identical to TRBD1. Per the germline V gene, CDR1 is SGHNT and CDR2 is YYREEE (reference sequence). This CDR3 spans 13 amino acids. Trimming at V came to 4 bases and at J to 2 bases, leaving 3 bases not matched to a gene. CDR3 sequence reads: CASSRDRAYEQYF. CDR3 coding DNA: TGTGCCAGCAGCAGGGACAGAGCCTACGAGCAGTACTTC. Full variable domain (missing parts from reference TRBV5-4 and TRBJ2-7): ETGVTQSPTHLIKTRGQQVTLRCSSQSGHNTVSWYQQALGQGPQFIFQYYREEENGRGNFPPRFSGLQFPNYSSELNVNALELDDSALYLCASSRDRAYEQYFGPGTRLTVT.